This T cell receptor beta chain comes out of a study of molecular identifiers for immune sequencing clone quantification. General study points: Spiked Jurkat TCR RNA originating from one cell could reportedly be identified amid around 1 million naive cells. Effector cells had over 99% of their molecules in clones above 20 RNA copies, while naive cells had under 1%.

MiXCR, run by TCRdb on the PCR reads, gives a single entry per CDR3 protein. The sample includes thousands of distinct CDR3 sequences, about 33% of them seen just once. Germline V gene data show CDR1 as MNHEY and CDR2 as SVGEGT. V lost 10 bases to trimming and J lost 4 bases; unmatched junction nucleotides: 6. The CDR3 sequence is 13 residues long. Details on this clonotype: The antigen is not known.

The sample taken for sequencing was naive CD8+ T cells from blood, with Jurkat cell RNA spiked in. Subset: FACS-sorted CD8+CD4-CCR7+CD45RA+ naive T cells. This rearrangement joins TRBV6-2 or TRBV6-3 to TRBJ2-3; TRBD1 matches at 9 bases. The clonotype comes from a human donor in good health. Some libraries in this study had Jurkat cell RNA spiked in. Here the CDR3 reads CATRDRVSDTQYF. Here the CDR3 DNA reads TGTGCCACGCGGGACAGGGTGTCAGATACGCAGTATTTT.